A selection of T cell receptor beta chains follows, all from one sample in a study of graft-versus-host responses after intestinal transplantation. Produced via immunoSEQ multiplex PCR; TCRdb's table is partial and in-frame only. The table records around 20,000 clones, 90% of them present only once. The sequenced sample was PBMCs, obtained about 350 days after transplant. The receptor set was obtained from a human patient who received an intestinal transplant, so some T cells may come from the graft donor. CDR3s include the opening cysteine and the closing phenylalanine or tryptophan. D genes are given only for firm matches. Not every row has a clone size; where given, it reads once, few, many or a size class.

j_call d_call clone_size v_call cdr3_nt cdr3_aa
TRBJ2-5 - - TRBV27 TGTGCCAGCAGTTTAAAGGTTGGGACACTTAAAGAGACCCAGTACTTC CASSLKVGTLKETQYF
TRBJ2-1 TRBD1 - TRBV11-3 TGTGCCAGCAGCTCCTATAGGACAGGGAATGAGCAGTTCTTC CASSSYRTGNEQFF
TRBJ2-4 - - TRBV2 TGTGCCAGCAGTGAAGGGCATTCGGGTCTCAACATTCAGTACTTC CASSEGHSGLNIQYF
TRBJ2-2 - - TRBV5-6 TGTGCCAGCAGCCCCCAGGACTTGAACACCGGGGAGCTGTTTTTT CASSPQDLNTGELFF
TRBJ2-5 TRBD1 - TRBV29-1 TGCAGCGGACAGACAGGGCTGACGCAAGAGACCCAGTACTTC CSGQTGLTQETQYF
TRBJ2-7 - - TRBV18 TGTGCCAGCTCACCCGGACAGTCCCTGGAGCAGTACTTC CASSPGQSLEQYF
TRBJ2-1 - - TRBV5-1 TGCGCCAGCAGCCCCACCTGGGGGGCTCGGCTAGCGGACAATGAGCAGTTCTTC CASSPTWGARLADNEQFF
TRBJ2-3 - - TRBV9 TGTGCCAGCAGCGCTCCCGCTAGGGCAGATACGCAGTATTTT CASSAPARADTQYF
TRBJ1-3 - - TRBV6-1 TGTGCCACCACAGGGCTTGGAAACACCATATATTTT CATTGLGNTIYF
TRBJ1-1 - - TRBV7-3 TGTGCCAGCAGCTTAGGCTCCCCGGGGACTGAAGCTTTCTTT CASSLGSPGTEAFF
TRBJ2-3 - - TRBV6-4 TGTGCCAGCAGTGACACTCGCGGACAGACAGATACGCAGTATTTT CASSDTRGQTDTQYF
TRBJ2-1 TRBD2 - TRBV6-1 TGTGCCAGCAGTGTGCGGTCAGCGGGAGTTTGGAATGAGCAGTTCTTC CASSVRSAGVWNEQFF
TRBJ2-7 TRBD1 - TRBV6-1 TGTGCCAGCAGTTGGCACCGGGACAGGGCCTACGAGCAGTACTTC CASSWHRDRAYEQYF
TRBJ2-7 TRBD1 - TRBV6-1 TGTGCCAGCAGTGGACAGGGGGTAGGTTACGAGCAGTACTTC CASSGQGVGYEQYF
TRBJ2-2 TRBD2 - TRBV10-2 TGCGCCAGAAACGGGACTACGAACACCGGGGAGCTGTTTTTT CARNGTTNTGELFF
TRBJ2-1 - - TRBV5-1 TGCGCCAGCAGCTTGGATAGTCTCGGGATAGATGAGCAGTTCTTC CASSLDSLGIDEQFF
TRBJ1-6 - - TRBV5-1 TGCGCCAGCAGCTTGGCCACAGGGAGCGGTTCACCCCTCCACTTT CASSLATGSGSPLHF
TRBJ2-1 - - TRBV28 TGTGCCAGCAGCAACTACAATGAGCAGTTCTTC CASSNYNEQFF
TRBJ2-7 - - TRBV28 TGTGCCAAGATGGGGGGTCTAGCCGAGCAGTACTTC CAKMGGLAEQYF
TRBJ1-5 - - TRBV6-1 TGTGCCAGCAGTGAAGCATGGGGGGGGTATCAGCCCCAGCATTTT CASSEAWGGYQPQHF
TRBJ1-2 - - TRBV5-1 TGCGCCAGCAGCTTGGTGTGTGAGGGCCTTTATGGCTACACCTTC CASSLVCEGLYGYTF
TRBJ1-1 - - TRBV10-3 TGTGCCATCAGTAACCAGGGCCTGAACACTGAAGCTTTCTTT CAISNQGLNTEAFF
TRBJ1-1 - - TRBV4-1 TGCGCCAGCAGCCTAAGCGAGGTTAGCACTGAAGCTTTCTTT CASSLSEVSTEAFF
TRBJ1-2 - - TRBV6-1 TGTGCCAGCAGTGAGGGGCGGGGGGCTAACTATGGCTACACCTTC CASSEGRGANYGYTF
TRBJ2-7 - once TRBV5-5 TGTGCCAGCAGCTTGGAGGCAGGACCCTACGAGCAGTACTTC CASSLEAGPYEQYF
TRBJ2-7 TRBD2 - TRBV28 TGTGCCAGCAGTTCGATGCCCCGGACTAGCGGGAGGGCCTACGAGCAGTACTTC CASSSMPRTSGRAYEQYF
TRBJ2-1 TRBD1 - TRBV6-1 TGTGCCAGCAGTGAACGGGACAGGGCCCTTTACAATGAGCAGTTCTTC CASSERDRALYNEQFF
TRBJ1-5 - - TRBV28 TGTGCCAGCAGTTTTGGGCAGGGAACTATTCAGCCCCAGCATTTT CASSFGQGTIQPQHF
TRBJ1-2 TRBD1 - TRBV7-2 TGTGCCAGCAGCCCGGGGGACAGCCCTTATGGCTACACCTTC CASSPGDSPYGYTF
TRBJ2-7 - - TRBV11-2 TGTGCCAGCAGCTTAGACTACCTAGCTCCTTACGAGCAGTACTTC CASSLDYLAPYEQYF
TRBJ2-5 TRBD2 - TRBV7-2 TGTGCCAGCAGCTCAAATTGGGGGGGAGAGACCCAGTACTTC CASSSNWGGETQYF
TRBJ2-3 - - TRBV6-4 TGTGCCAGCAGTGACCTCGCGGGCACAGATACGCAGTATTTT CASSDLAGTDTQYF
TRBJ2-1 - - TRBV6-4 TGTGCCAGCAGTGAAAACGCGGGGCCCTACAATGAGCAGTTCTTC CASSENAGPYNEQFF
TRBJ1-4 - - TRBV5-8 TGTGCCAGCAGCTTGGGCCCATGGCGGCTGCGCAACTTTAATGAAAAACTGTTTTTT CASSLGPWRLRNFNEKLFF
TRBJ2-2 TRBD2 few TRBV6-1 TGTGCCATAGAACCGGGACTAGCGACAACCGGGGAGCTGTTTTTT CAIEPGLATTGELFF
TRBJ2-5 - - TRBV28 TGTGCCAGCAGTCCATTTCCAGGGGGGCAAGAGACCCAGTACTTC CASSPFPGGQETQYF
TRBJ1-1 - - TRBV7-3 TGTGCCAGCAGCTCTGACAGTAACACTGAAGCTTTCTTT CASSSDSNTEAFF
TRBJ2-5 - - TRBV18 TGTGCCAGCTCACCAATAAGGGAAGAGACCCAGTACTTC CASSPIREETQYF
TRBJ2-2 - - TRBV6-6 TGTGCCAGCAGTTACTCGAACACCGGGGAGCTGTTTTTT CASSYSNTGELFF
TRBJ2-2 - few TRBV7-3 TGTGCCAGCAGCTCCTACACTGGGGCAGGGGCCGGGGAGCTGTTTTTT CASSSYTGAGAGELFF
TRBJ2-1 - - TRBV9 TGTGCCAGCAGCGTAGAGGAGTCAGTGAGCTCCTACAATGAGCAGTTCTTC CASSVEESVSSYNEQFF